Below are 18 T cell receptor beta chains sequenced from a single sample in a study of Ad26.COV2.S vaccination and SARS-CoV-2 variants. Some clones are missing from TCRdb's copy, which holds only in-frame ones; the method was immunoSEQ multiplex PCR. Among some 340,000 clones listed, more than 70% were seen once. Documented treatment: roughly 19 received Ad26.COV2.S at low or high dose, single or two shots; roughly five received placebo; per-sample allocation not given. The samples date from day 63 after the first vaccine or placebo injection. The specimen comprised peripheral blood, sampled in a trial of Ad26.COV2.S vaccine versus placebo. Every receptor here comes from a person between 18 and 60 years old who received the Ad26.COV2.S COVID-19 vaccine or a placebo.

This chain uses TRBV9 with TRBJ1-2; no firm D call. Germline V gives CDR1 SGDLS, CDR2 YYNGEE. This CDR3 has 14 amino acids. Trimming pared 2 bases from V and 4 bases from J, leaving 12 bases between. CDR3 protein: CASSVRASTYGYTF. Here the CDR3 DNA reads TGTGCCAGCAGCGTCCGGGCAAGTACCTATGGCTACACCTTC.

V is TRBV3-1 (or the pseudogene TRBV3-2) and J is TRBJ2-3; D remains unclear. V dropped 4 bases and J dropped 2 bases, with 10 bases sitting between them. CDR1 is LGHDT, CDR2 YNNKEL, per germline (reference sequence). CDR3 length equals 14 residues. The CDR3 coding sequence is TGTGCCAGCAGCCTCTCTCGGGTCACAGATACGCAGTATTTT. Its translation: CASSLSRVTDTQYF.

The rearrangement joins TRBV19 to TRBJ2-3; 13 bases line up with TRBD2. The CDR3 consists of 17 residues. V lost 2 bases, J lost 4 bases, and 6 bases stayed unmatched. Germline V gene data show CDR1 as LNHDA and CDR2 as SQIVND (reference sequence). In nucleotides, the CDR3 is TGTGCCAGTAGTATAAAAACCGGGACTAGCGGGGCAGATACGCAGTATTTT. The encoded protein is CASSIKTGTSGADTQYF.

This clone was counted once. The rearrangement joins TRBV5-1 to TRBJ1-1, with 7 bases that match TRBD1. CDR3 length: 15 amino acids. CDR1 is SGHRS and CDR2 is YFSETQ in the germline V gene. V was clipped by 5 bases and J by 0 bases; unmatched bases: 7. CDR3 in DNA: TGCGCCAGCAGTAGGGACAGACCGATGAACACTGAAGCTTTCTTT. This codes for CASSRDRPMNTEAFF. Drawing the rest from reference TRBV5-1 and TRBJ1-1, the complete variable domain is KAGVTQTPRYLIKTRGQQVTLSCSPISGHRSVSWYQQTPGQGLQFLFEYFSETQRNKGNFPGRFSGRQFSNSRSEMNVSTLELGDSALYLCASSRDRPMNTEAFFGQGTRLTVV.

The chain uses TRBV10-3 and TRBJ1-3; D unclear. This CDR3 is built from 14 residues. Germline values: CDR1 ENHRY, CDR2 SYGVKD. V was shortened by 2 bases and J by 0 bases, with 5 bases between the two germline ends. CDR3 protein: CAISEPDSGNTIYF. CDR3 DNA sequence: TGTGCCATCAGTGAGCCAGACTCTGGAAACACCATATATTTT.

The chain carries TRBV18 and TRBJ2-1, with 9 nucleotides matching TRBD2. Unmatched junction bases numbered 1, after V lost 4 bases and J lost 0 bases. Germline V CDR1 and CDR2: KGHSH, LQKENI. This CDR3 contains 15 residues. In DNA form, the CDR3 reads TGTGCCAGCTCACTAGCGGGGGTCTCCTACAATGAGCAGTTCTTC. This gives the protein CASSLAGVSYNEQFF.

The chain is built from TRBV5-4 and TRBJ1-2; possibly TRBD1 for D (5 bases). Germline V lookup: CDR1 SGHNT, CDR2 YYREEE (reference sequence). This CDR3 spans 13 amino acids. V gave up 1 base and J gave up 6 bases, with 10 bases separating them. CDR3 in amino acids: CASSLSQGDGYTF. The CDR3 nucleotides are TGTGCCAGCAGCTTGAGTCAGGGTGATGGCTACACCTTC.

V and J are TRBV6-5 and TRBJ2-1; a possible D gene is TRBD2 (6 bases). Germline CDR1 is MNHEY and CDR2 is SVGAGI. This CDR3 has 15 amino acids. V was cut by 5 bases and J by 4 bases, with 15 bases left in between. CDR3: CASSRPGGGYNEQFF. CDR3 DNA sequence: TGTGCCAGCAGTCGCCCCGGTGGGGGGTACAATGAGCAGTTCTTC.

The chain combines TRBV15 with TRBJ1-1; D is perhaps TRBD1 (5 bases). The CDR3 extends over 16 amino acids. Germline loops: CDR1 LNHNV, CDR2 YYDKDF (reference sequence). V lost 0 bases and J 5 bases, leaving 16 bases between the germline ends. The CDR3 loop is CATSRDYRQGGTEAFF. The CDR3 DNA follows: TGTGCCACCAGCAGAGATTATAGGCAGGGAGGAACTGAAGCTTTCTTT. The variable domain in full, completed from reference TRBV15 and TRBJ1-1, reads DAMVIQNPRYQVTQFGKPVTLSCSQTLNHNVMYWYQQKSSQAPKLLFHYYDKDFNNEADTPDNFQSRRPNTSFCFLDIRSPGLGDTAMYLCATSRDYRQGGTEAFFGQGTRLTVV.

This chain joins TRBV6-1 and TRBJ2-2, with D tentatively TRBD1 or TRBD2 (5 bases each). The germline V gene encodes CDR1 MNHNS and CDR2 SASEGT. V lost 2 bases to trimming and J lost 5 bases, with 12 bases between them. CDR3 length equals 15 residues. DNA of the CDR3: TGTGCCAGCAGTGAACAGGGAGAGTTGACCGGGGAGCTGTTTTTT. Translated: CASSEQGELTGELFF.

The rearrangement joins TRBV5-1 to TRBJ2-1; possible D gene TRBD2, 6 bases. The V and J ends lost 1 base and 1 base respectively, with 12 bases between them. The germline gives CDR1 SGHRS, CDR2 YFSETQ. The CDR3 runs 16 residues. The CDR3 reads CASSLLGGLSYNEQFF. The CDR3 bases are TGCGCCAGCAGCTTGCTCGGGGGTCTTTCCTACAATGAGCAGTTCTTC.

This clone was seen once. This chain joins TRBV19 and TRBJ2-2; TRBD2 matches 10 bases. Germline V gene sequence: CDR1 LNHDA, CDR2 SQIVND (reference sequence). The trim removed 7 bases at V and 3 bases at J, leaving 2 bases unmatched. The CDR3 length is 14 residues. The CDR3 DNA reads TGTGCCAGTAACCTAGCGGGGGACACCGGGGAGCTGTTTTTT. Its protein is CASNLAGDTGELFF.

This sequence joins TRBV19 and TRBJ2-2, with D unresolved. The CDR3 runs 14 residues. Germline CDR1 and CDR2: LNHDA and SQIVND (reference sequence). Trimming shortened V by 1 base and J by 1 base, and 4 bases separated the two germline ends. CDR3 amino acids: CASSIGLNTGELFF. CDR3 nucleotide sequence: TGTGCCAGTAGTATAGGCCTGAACACCGGGGAGCTGTTTTTT.

The V gene is TRBV2, the J gene TRBJ2-3, with D maybe TRBD2 (5 bases). Looked up from germline, CDR1 is SNHLY and CDR2 is FYNNEI. This CDR3 comprises 13 residues. Trimming left V 7 bases short and J 3 bases short, with 11 bases between. CDR3 sequence (DNA): TGTGCCAGCATCGTAGGGAGTACAGATACGCAGTATTTT. It yields the protein CASIVGSTDTQYF.

J is TRBJ2-3 and V is TRBV6-6; no reliable D call. There are 15 residues in the CDR3. Trimming removed 8 bases at V and 2 bases at J, with 17 bases between. From germline, CDR1 is MNHNY and CDR2 SVGAGI (reference sequence). DNA of the CDR3: TGTGCCAGCCGCCTCCGTCAAGGGCCCACAGATACGCAGTATTTT. Translated: CASRLRQGPTDTQYF.

This clone was counted a single time. The rearrangement links TRBV30 to TRBJ2-3, with D possibly TRBD1 on 5 matching bases. Germline V gene data show CDR1 as GTSNPN and CDR2 as SVGIG (reference sequence). The CDR3 runs to 12 residues. Trimming stripped 7 bases from V and 1 base from J, with 9 bases between. The CDR3 reads CAFEQGTDTQYF. Here the CDR3 DNA reads TGTGCCTTTGAACAGGGCACAGATACGCAGTATTTT.

The chain is built from TRBV5-5 and TRBJ1-2; 7 positions match TRBD1. In germline, CDR1 is SGHKS, CDR2 YYEKEE (reference sequence). V lost 1 base to trimming and J lost 6 bases; unmatched junction nucleotides: 12. The CDR3 length is 16 residues. CDR3 residues: CASSLWFSGTVNGYTF. CDR3 DNA sequence: TGTGCCAGCAGCTTGTGGTTTTCCGGGACAGTCAATGGCTACACCTTC. The complete variable domain, with remaining parts taken from reference TRBV5-5 and TRBJ1-2, reads DAGVTQSPTHLIKTRGQQVTLRCSPISGHKSVSWYQQVLGQGPQFIFQYYEKEERGRGNFPDRFSARQFPNYSSELNVNALLLGDSALYLCASSLWFSGTVNGYTFGSGTRLTVV.

This sequence joins TRBV4-1 and TRBJ1-2, with TRBD1 as a possible D gene (5 bases). This CDR3 region has 15 residues. The germline gives CDR1 MGHRA, CDR2 YSYEKL. V was trimmed by 1 base and J by 7 bases, leaving 16 bases between them. CDR3 residues: CASSQGGTPVGGYTF. The DNA for the CDR3 is TGCGCCAGCAGCCAAGGGGGGACCCCGGTTGGTGGCTACACCTTC.